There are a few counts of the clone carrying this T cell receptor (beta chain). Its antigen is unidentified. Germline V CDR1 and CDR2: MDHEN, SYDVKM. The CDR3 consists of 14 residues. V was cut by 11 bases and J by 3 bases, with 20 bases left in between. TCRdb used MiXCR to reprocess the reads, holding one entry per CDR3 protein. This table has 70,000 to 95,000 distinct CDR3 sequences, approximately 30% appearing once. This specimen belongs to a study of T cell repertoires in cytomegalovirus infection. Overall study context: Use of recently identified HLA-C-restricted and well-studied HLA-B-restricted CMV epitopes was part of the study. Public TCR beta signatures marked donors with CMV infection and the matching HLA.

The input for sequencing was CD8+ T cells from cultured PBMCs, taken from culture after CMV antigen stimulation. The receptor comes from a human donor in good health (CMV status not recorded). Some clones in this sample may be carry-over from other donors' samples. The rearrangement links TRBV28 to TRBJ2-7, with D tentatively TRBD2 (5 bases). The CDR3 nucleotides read TGTGCCCTTAGTGGCCGGGGTTACGGCTACGAGCAGTACTTC. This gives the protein CALSGRGYGYEQYF. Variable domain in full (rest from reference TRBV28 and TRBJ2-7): DVKVTQSSRYLVKRTGEKVFLECVQDMDHENMFWYRQDPGLGLRLIYFSYDVKMKEKGDIPEGYSVSREKKERFSLILESASTNQTSMYLCALSGRGYGYEQYFGPGTRLTVT.